This TCR beta chain was captured by sequencing in a study of brain T cells in children with intractable seizures. The assay was immunoSEQ multiplex PCR, and TCRdb's table has in-frame clones only and misses some. Of about 340,000 clones in the sample, nearly 95% were seen once. As for time point: blood from clinic visit 5 months post-surgery; TSC patient then seizure free. The sequencing here drew on peripheral blood, taken less than 6 months after surgery. The origin of this receptor is a boy under two years old with tuberous sclerosis and intractable seizures.

The CDR3 DNA is TGTGCCAGCAGCCATGGACTGGGCGACTCGAGCTACACCTTC. It encodes CASSHGLGDSSYTF. The chain links TRBV4-2 to TRBJ1-2; no reliable D call. The germline V gene has CDR1 LGHNA and CDR2 YNFKEQ. The CDR3 is made up of 14 amino acids. The V end lost 3 bases, the J end lost 9 bases, and 17 bases lay between the germline ends.